This T cell receptor (beta chain) was identified during a study of cytomegalovirus exposure and HLA in healthy donors (dated by TCRdb to about 2017). Broadly, across the study: In an earlier analysis of under 600 of the donors, 250 to 300 Gb of sequence data and 100 million or so unique TCR beta sequences from about 179 million T cells were reported. High-throughput TCR immunosequencing, statistical association of individual TCRs with disease status, and machine learning were combined to predict cytomegalovirus infection status. On average, approximately 250,000 unique TCR beta nucleotide sequences were sequenced per donor among about 400 genotyped donors of the cohort, with 15% to 20% of those sequences being non-productive. To decide whether each TCR beta V gene segment behaved as functional or pseudogenic, an earlier analysis of approximately 600 of the donors relied on high-throughput TCR beta sequencing. Along with the approximately 700-subject first cohort, a separate validation cohort of about 110 different subjects was used. The number of typed donors differed by locus: 629-630 for A, B, C, DRB1 and DQB1; approximately 540 for DQA1; 606 for DPA1; and about 450 for DPB1. The aim of the study was to test whether cataloging public T cell receptors could identify signatures of past pathogen exposure. In a later analysis, previously published TCR beta repertoires from 550 to 700 donors were re-analyzed and high-resolution HLA genotyping was added so that TCR occurrence patterns could be studied. Donor age, sex, ethnicity and CMV serostatus were compiled alongside the repertoire data. An early release that covered roughly 600 HLA-typed donors contained around 300 gigabases of sequencing data and around 85 million unique TCR sequences. Using immunosequencing, the study profiled T cell repertoires from fewer than 700 subjects and related those repertoires to cytomegalovirus serostatus. Among the roughly 390 genotyped donors, around 81% belonged to the genetic ancestry cluster associated with self-reported Caucasian donors. Both class I and class II loci were covered by HLA typing, at four-digit resolution. In the later analysis, no new phenotypic data were used to find candidate immune exposures; instead, reliance was placed on TCR beta sequences and their occurrence across donors. Because of strong linkage in the cohort, roughly five DR-DQ haplotypes were treated as single units for association and clustering. A later genetic analysis took genome-wide SNP genotypes for about 55% of the 666 donors and used that subset as a discovery cohort. All discovery cohort repertoires had been generated on a single sequencing platform.

The research as a whole found: The study listed 150 to 200 TCR beta chains as associated with cytomegalovirus. In a later genetic analysis, fewer N-insertions in productive TCRs were reported among donors in an Asian-associated ancestry cluster than the approximately 710-donor mean. For the cohort, immune exposure information was limited to CMV serostatus. Most TCR sequences were observed very rarely across donors, whereas some public TCRs were present in many individuals. HLA typing was unavailable for some donors at each locus, so association tests used only the typed subset. Some 15 rarely observed V segments, including chromosome 9 orphons, were excluded from the earlier analysis of several hundred of the donors because counts were too low. The cohort was sequenced for TCR beta chains only, and without alpha or paired-chain data the features that could be detected were limited. A later analysis found that HLA-associated TCR beta chains were more clonally expanded and had lower generation probabilities than equally common non-associated chains. Some IMGT-functional V segments, including TRBV6-2 and TRBV6-3, could not be distinguished by the 87-base-pair reads and were therefore excluded. In both the original and validation cohorts, the classifier was reported to diagnose cytomegalovirus status with high specificity and sensitivity. A later analysis found that TCR association rates varied across HLA loci, with DRB1 alleles showing the most associated TCRs and HLA-C alleles the fewest. A later analysis reported that several top co-occurrence clusters appeared linked to parvovirus B19, influenza, CMV and Epstein-Barr virus. A group of highly shared sequence variants was considered likely to be a technical artifact of the sequencing pipeline. A later analysis found that most CMV-associated TCR beta chains appeared HLA-restricted, with HLA associations seemingly driven largely by CMV exposure. V-gene and J-gene trimming of TCR beta chains was associated with a missense DCLRE1C variant in a later genetic analysis, and the association was replicated in an independent cohort. The authors suggested that the approach could potentially be generalized to other disease states and immunological phenotypes. In an earlier analysis of a few hundred of the donors, most TCR beta V segments were observed in productive rearrangements about 90% or about 30% of the time, broadly matching IMGT annotations. Strong co-occurrence of HLA alleles, especially DR and DQ, made assigning TCR associations to individual alleles difficult. A further reported finding was that TCR beta sequences accurately predicted the HLA-A and HLA-B alleles for most subjects in the first cohort. In vitro tests confirmed that a few of the cytomegalovirus-associated TCR beta chains recognize cytomegalovirus antigens. Correlated functional status among segregating V segments might be attributable to linkage disequilibrium, but an unknown experimental factor could not be ruled out. The presence/absence analyses assumed that sequencing depth was roughly uniform across donors, and that assumption may not be true. A later analysis associated about 17,000 TCR beta sequences with specific HLA alleles at a false discovery rate of 0.05.

The cohort comprised several hundred healthy bone marrow donors. At the time of sampling, every cohort member was nominally healthy, though immune exposures that went unrecorded were likely present. The donor tested CMV seropositive and was one of the 289 seropositive cohort members. A peripheral blood sample was provided by each donor, and peripheral blood mononuclear cells were used for TCR beta sequencing. The Qiagen DNeasy Blood Extraction Kit was used to extract genomic DNA from the blood cell samples. Library creation used the immunoSEQ multiplex PCR assay. The multiplex PCR relied on a mix of 60 forward primers for TCR Vbeta segments and 13 reverse primers for TCR Jbeta segments. Amplification of the CDR3 region of rearranged TCR beta genes was performed with a multiplex PCR assay on genomic DNA. The amplified TCR beta libraries were sequenced on the Illumina HiSeq System as 87-base-pair reads. The source study handled its data this way. Across the 500 to 750 repertoires, a later analysis counted tens of millions of unique TCR beta chains, roughly 11 million of which were shared by at least two donors. To remove PCR and sequencing errors, raw reads were error-corrected and collapsed into unique sequences using a nearest-neighbor algorithm that merged closely related sequences. Alignment of CDR3 sequences to IMGT reference sequences was used to assign V, D and J gene segments. For a sequence to be retained, a match of at least six nucleotides was required to both a V gene segment and a J gene segment. Rearrangements were classified as productive when the CDR3 lacked stop codons and remained in frame with V and J, and all other rearrangements were classified as non-productive. CDR3 was defined by IMGT convention, running from the second conserved V-encoded cysteine to the conserved J-encoded phenylalanine. The earlier analysis of 500 to 600 of the donors excluded sequences that lacked an unambiguous match to a single V gene segment. In an earlier analysis of 587 of the donors, a V segment was called functional when productive rearrangements were above 56.7%, and segregating when the standard deviation between donors exceeded 5%. To diagnose cytomegalovirus status from the catalog of TCR beta chain sequences, a statistical classification framework was built. V and J gene assignment, in a later analysis, came from comparing TCR nucleotide sequences with IMGT/GENE-DB human TR gene sequences. The TCRdist pipeline was used in a later analysis to assign CDR3 sequences and most-parsimonious VDJ recombination scenarios. In a later analysis, each TCR beta chain was defined by its CDR3 amino acid sequence together with its V-gene family, and reads lacking a unique V-gene family were excluded. As a way to deal with suspected cross-contamination and a sequencing artifact, a later analysis dropped roughly 620 nucleotide sequences that were highly shared and had low generation probability. For each public chain, a later analysis derived a clonal expansion index from normalized ranks of inferred template counts within each repertoire. In a later analysis, generation probabilities were computed using a VDJ recombination model fitted to out-of-frame rearrangements, and the results were checked against IGoR. A later analysis scored TCR-TCR, TCR-HLA and TCR-CMV co-occurrence with hypergeometric tests, applying a repertoire-size bias correction to TCR pairs. A later analysis estimated false discovery rates by permuting HLA or CMV assignments 20 times. In a later analysis, co-occurring TCRs were grouped using DBSCAN, and TCRdist sequence similarity was added for clustering within HLA-allele-positive subsets. Co-occurrence clustering excluded repertoires with fewer than 30,000 or more than 120,000 public chains, plus five with anomalous nucleotide sharing. This immuneACCESS table, as held by TCRdb, lists in-frame sequences with V and J called but not all clones. Of the missing ones, under half trace to an unresolved V gene in checked studies; the others have no known cause. V and J calls and clone size are those listed in that table; D and trimming were worked out from the DNA. This sample lists about 120,000 clones; roughly four fifths were detected once. Of the sample, just under 3% falls within the top ten clones.

As regards this clone: Its binding antigen is unknown. No much larger clonotype is one base removed from it; base qualities were not supplied. The same CDR3 can be traced to other DNA sequences in this sample.

The germline V gene (reference sequence) supplies CDR1 MNHEY and CDR2 SMNVEV. Trimming removed 5 bases from V and 1 base from J, leaving 8 bases between the germline ends. The CDR3 runs 13 residues from the cysteine to the phenylalanine. Of all the DNA, just the CDR3 is kept, 39 bases in frame from base 1. This receptor chain uses TRBV27 and TRBJ1-1, with no D gene named confidently. This TCR derives from a woman aged 40 to 50 in good health and CMV-seropositive. The sequencing sample was made of PBMCs. The CDR3 region: CASSPGSNTEAFF. DNA sequence: TGTGCCAGCAGTCCGGGATCGAACACTGAAGCTTTCTTT.